These T cell receptor beta chains were read from a single sample in a study of cytotoxic CD8 clonotypes in ibrutinib-treated CLL. Generated by immunoSEQ multiplex PCR, the TCRdb table keeps only in-frame clones and is missing some. The data hold around 310,000 clones, with almost 80% observed a single time. The sequencing used PBMCs, collected before ibrutinib treatment. The receptor source for this set is a human donor with chronic lymphocytic leukemia. Each CDR3 is given with its conserved first and last residue. The D gene is left open where the match is weak. Clone size is not always given. Where it is, it says once, few, many or a class for expanded clones.

d_gene,v_gene,abundance,j_gene,CDR3aa,CDR3nt
TRBD2,TRBV4-3,-,TRBJ2-1,CASSQESSGYNEQFF,TGCGCCAGCAGCCAAGAGTCTAGCGGCTACAATGAGCAGTTCTTC
-,TRBV15,once,TRBJ2-5,CATSRSAQETQYF,TGTGCCACCAGCAGATCGGCCCAAGAGACCCAGTACTTC
-,TRBV7-8,-,TRBJ2-3,CASSFSVRTDTQYF,TGTGCCAGCAGCTTTAGTGTACGGACAGATACGCAGTATTTT
TRBD1,TRBV5-1,once,TRBJ1-5,CASSLGGQGRQPQHF,TGCGCCAGCAGCTTGGGTGGACAGGGACGACAGCCCCAGCATTTT
-,TRBV5-1,-,TRBJ2-3,CASSLARRSTDTQYF,TGCGCCAGCAGCTTGGCGCGCCGTAGCACAGATACGCAGTATTTT
-,TRBV4-2,-,TRBJ1-3,CASSRDQATGNTIYF,TGTGCCAGCAGCCGAGACCAGGCCACTGGAAACACCATATATTTT
TRBD2,TRBV30,-,TRBJ2-6,CAWRGGASGILFAGANVLTF,TGTGCCTGGAGGGGAGGGGCGAGCGGGATTCTTTTTGCTGGGGCCAACGTCCTGACTTTC
TRBD1,TRBV27,-,TRBJ2-7,CASSHRGRSYEQYF,TGTGCCAGCAGCCACAGGGGTAGATCCTACGAGCAGTACTTC
-,TRBV7-9,-,TRBJ2-2,CASSTHGELFF,TGTGCCAGCAGTACCCACGGGGAGCTGTTTTTT
TRBD1,TRBV7-9,-,TRBJ2-7,CASSSYRGSYEQYF,TGTGCCAGCAGCTCCTACAGGGGATCCTACGAGCAGTACTTC
-,TRBV10-3,-,TRBJ2-7,CAINDLLNPEQYF,TGTGCCATCAACGACCTCCTTAATCCCGAGCAGTACTTC
-,TRBV29-1,-,TRBJ2-1,CSVDRVTYNEQFF,TGCAGCGTTGACAGGGTAACCTACAATGAGCAGTTCTTC
-,TRBV9,-,TRBJ2-1,CASSPRDWLYNEQFF,TGTGCCAGCAGCCCCCGGGACTGGCTCTACAATGAGCAGTTCTTC
TRBD2,TRBV28,-,TRBJ2-7,CASSKPGTSGYHEQYF,TGTGCCAGCAGTAAACCAGGGACTAGCGGCTACCACGAGCAGTACTTC
-,TRBV5-1,few,TRBJ2-2,CASSQTRPDIGELFF,TGCGCCAGCAGCCAGACCAGGCCGGACATCGGGGAGCTGTTTTTT
TRBD2,TRBV19,-,TRBJ2-5,CASSPPGTINRETQYF,TGTGCCAGTAGTCCCCCCGGGACTATCAACCGGGAGACCCAGTACTTC
-,TRBV10-2,-,TRBJ1-5,CASRSGQPNQPQHF,TGCGCCAGCAGGAGCGGACAACCAAATCAGCCCCAGCATTTT
TRBD1,TRBV5-4,few,TRBJ2-7,CASSLGGEAAYEQYF,TGTGCCAGCAGCTTAGGGGGCGAGGCCGCCTACGAGCAGTACTTC
-,TRBV7-3,few,TRBJ1-5,CASSLSVNQPQHF,TGTGCCAGCAGCTTATCGGTCAATCAGCCCCAGCATTTT
TRBD1,TRBV5-6,-,TRBJ2-5,CASSTDRHQETQYF,TGTGCCAGCAGCACGGACAGGCACCAAGAGACCCAGTACTTC
TRBD1,TRBV4-2,-,TRBJ1-2,CASSRPGQEYGYTF,TGTGCCAGCAGCCGGCCGGGACAGGAGTATGGCTACACCTTC
TRBD1,TRBV7-8,once,TRBJ2-1,CASSLLSGTGEFF,TGTGCCAGCAGCTTACTGTCGGGGACAGGGGAGTTCTTC
-,TRBV7-6,few,TRBJ2-1,CASSLRDYNEQFF,TGTGCCAGCAGCTTACGCGACTACAATGAGCAGTTCTTC
TRBD2,TRBV5-1,-,TRBJ2-5,CASSLDGTSGGETQYF,TGCGCCAGCAGCTTAGACGGGACTAGCGGGGGAGAGACCCAGTACTTC
-,TRBV5-6,once,TRBJ2-7,CASSSSNYEQYF,TGTGCCAGCAGCTCCTCTAACTACGAGCAGTACTTC
-,TRBV7-2,-,TRBJ2-2,CASSLRTQGNGELFF,TGTGCCAGCAGCTTAAGAACTCAGGGGAACGGGGAGCTGTTTTTT
-,TRBV29-1,-,TRBJ2-7,CSVVPTTYEQYF,TGCAGCGTTGTCCCCACCACCTACGAGCAGTACTTC
-,TRBV29-1,once,TRBJ1-1,CSVKVGGTEAFF,TGCAGCGTGAAGGTGGGGGGCACTGAAGCTTTCTTT
-,TRBV27,-,TRBJ2-3,CASSQLPPGARATQYF,TGTGCCAGCAGTCAACTCCCTCCAGGGGCGCGTGCTACGCAGTATTTT
TRBD2,TRBV5-4,-,TRBJ2-1,CASSGGLAGELNEQFF,TGTGCCAGCAGCGGAGGACTAGCGGGAGAATTAAATGAGCAGTTCTTC
-,TRBV7-9,-,TRBJ1-1,CASSSVPEAFF,TGTGCCAGCAGCTCGGTCCCTGAAGCTTTCTTT
-,TRBV10-3,once,TRBJ2-3,CAITSSELAPGGTQYF,TGTGCCATCACTTCGTCCGAACTAGCCCCTGGGGGGACGCAGTATTTT
TRBD1,TRBV18,-,TRBJ2-7,CASSPLGQGREQYF,TGTGCCAGCTCACCATTGGGACAGGGGAGGGAGCAGTACTTC
-,TRBV7-9,-,TRBJ1-1,CASSIRLNTEAFF,TGTGCCAGCAGCATCCGCCTGAACACTGAAGCTTTCTTT
TRBD1,TRBV13,once,TRBJ2-6,CASSLGTGGSGANVLTF,TGTGCCAGCAGCTTGGGGACAGGGGGCTCTGGGGCCAACGTCCTGACTTTC
-,TRBV27,-,TRBJ2-7,CASSSAFAGNYEQYF,TGTGCCAGCAGTTCCGCTTTTGCAGGGAACTACGAGCAGTACTTC
-,TRBV7-6,once,TRBJ2-5,CASSPTGNSYQETQYF,TGTGCCAGCAGCCCCACGGGGAACAGCTACCAAGAGACCCAGTACTTC
TRBD2,TRBV5-1,once,TRBJ2-2,CASHIAGANTGELFF,TGCGCCAGCCATATAGCGGGAGCGAACACCGGGGAGCTGTTTTTT
TRBD2,TRBV7-3,few,TRBJ2-2,CASSPAGAGGIGELFF,TGTGCCAGCAGCCCCGCGGGAGCGGGAGGTATCGGGGAGCTGTTTTTT
TRBD1,TRBV27,-,TRBJ2-1,CASSHRRDRGLGNEQFF,TGTGCCAGCAGTCACCGGCGGGACAGGGGGCTCGGTAATGAGCAGTTCTTC
TRBD1,TRBV4-3,few,TRBJ1-5,CASSQDYGAGGSQPQHF,TGCGCCAGCAGCCAAGATTACGGGGCAGGGGGGAGTCAGCCCCAGCATTTT
TRBD2,TRBV29-1,once,TRBJ2-7,CSVELSGTYEQYF,TGCAGCGTTGAACTTAGCGGGACCTACGAGCAGTACTTC
-,TRBV25-1,-,TRBJ1-1,CASSEPGTMNTEAFF,TGTGCCAGCAGTGAACCCGGGACAATGAACACTGAAGCTTTCTTT
TRBD2,TRBV7-8,-,TRBJ2-2,CASSYRVFLAGGNTGELFF,TGTGCCAGCAGCTATAGGGTCTTTTTGGCGGGAGGGAACACCGGGGAGCTGTTTTTT